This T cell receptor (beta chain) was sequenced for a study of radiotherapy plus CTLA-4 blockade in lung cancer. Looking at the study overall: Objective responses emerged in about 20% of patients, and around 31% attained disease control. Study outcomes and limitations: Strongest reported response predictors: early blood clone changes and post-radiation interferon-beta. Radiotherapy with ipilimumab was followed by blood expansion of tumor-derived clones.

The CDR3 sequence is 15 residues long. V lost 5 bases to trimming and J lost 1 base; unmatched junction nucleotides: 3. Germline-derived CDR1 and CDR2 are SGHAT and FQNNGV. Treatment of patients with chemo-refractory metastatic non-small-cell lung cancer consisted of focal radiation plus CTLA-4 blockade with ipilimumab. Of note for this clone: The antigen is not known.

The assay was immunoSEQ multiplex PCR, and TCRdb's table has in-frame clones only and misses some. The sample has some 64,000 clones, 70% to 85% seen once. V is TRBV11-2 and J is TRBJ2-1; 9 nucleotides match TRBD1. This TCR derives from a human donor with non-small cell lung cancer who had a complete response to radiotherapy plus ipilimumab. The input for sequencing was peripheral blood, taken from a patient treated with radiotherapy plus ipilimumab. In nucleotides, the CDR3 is TGTGCCAGCAGCCCACAGGGGGCATCCTACAATGAGCAGTTCTTC. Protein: CASSPQGASYNEQFF.